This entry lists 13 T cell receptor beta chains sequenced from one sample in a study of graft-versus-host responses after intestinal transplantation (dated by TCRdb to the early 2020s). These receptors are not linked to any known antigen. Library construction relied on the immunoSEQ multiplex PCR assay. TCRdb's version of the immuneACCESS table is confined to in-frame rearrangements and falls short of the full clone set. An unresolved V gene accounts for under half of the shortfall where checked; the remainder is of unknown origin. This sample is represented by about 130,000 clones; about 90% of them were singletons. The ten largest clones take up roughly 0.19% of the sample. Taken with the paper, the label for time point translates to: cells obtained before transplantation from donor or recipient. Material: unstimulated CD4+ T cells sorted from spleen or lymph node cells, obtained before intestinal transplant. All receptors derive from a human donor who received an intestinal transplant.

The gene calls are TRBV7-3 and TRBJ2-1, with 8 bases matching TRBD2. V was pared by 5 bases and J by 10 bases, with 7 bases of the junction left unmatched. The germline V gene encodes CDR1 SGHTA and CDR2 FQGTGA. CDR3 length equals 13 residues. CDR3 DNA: TGTGCCAGCAGCCCGTCGGAGCGGGGGGAGCAGTTCTTC. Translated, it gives CASSPSERGEQFF.

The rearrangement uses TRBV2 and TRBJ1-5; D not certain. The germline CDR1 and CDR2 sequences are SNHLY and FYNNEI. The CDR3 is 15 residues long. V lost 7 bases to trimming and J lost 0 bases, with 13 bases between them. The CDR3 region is CASKRGSISNQPQHF. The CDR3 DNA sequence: TGTGCCAGCAAGAGAGGCAGTATTAGCAATCAGCCCCAGCATTTT.

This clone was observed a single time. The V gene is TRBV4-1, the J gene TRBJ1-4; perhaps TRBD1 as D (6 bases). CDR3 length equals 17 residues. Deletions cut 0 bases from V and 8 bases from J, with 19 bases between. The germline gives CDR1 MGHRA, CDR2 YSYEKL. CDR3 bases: TGCGCCAGCAGCCAAGAGATTAGGGGGTTGGGGGGCGAAAAACTGTTTTTT. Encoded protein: CASSQEIRGLGGEKLFF.

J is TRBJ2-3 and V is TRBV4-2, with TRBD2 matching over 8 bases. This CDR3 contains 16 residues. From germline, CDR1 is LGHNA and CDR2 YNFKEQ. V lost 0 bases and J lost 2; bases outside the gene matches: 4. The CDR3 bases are TGTGCCAGCAGCCAAGAAGACGGGAGGGCCACAGATACGCAGTATTTT. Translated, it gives CASSQEDGRATDTQYF.

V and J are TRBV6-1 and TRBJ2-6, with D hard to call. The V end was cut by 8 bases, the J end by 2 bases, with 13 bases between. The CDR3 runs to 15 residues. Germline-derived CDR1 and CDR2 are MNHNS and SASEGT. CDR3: CASSIDTAGANVLTF. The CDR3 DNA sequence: TGTGCCAGCTCAATCGACACTGCTGGGGCCAACGTCCTGACTTTC.

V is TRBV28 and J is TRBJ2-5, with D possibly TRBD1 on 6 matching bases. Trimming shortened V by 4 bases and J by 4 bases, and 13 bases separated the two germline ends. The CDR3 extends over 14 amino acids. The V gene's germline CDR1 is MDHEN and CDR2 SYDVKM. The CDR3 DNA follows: TGTGCCAGCAGTTCCCCCCTACAGGGAGAGACCCAGTACTTC. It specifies CASSSPLQGETQYF.

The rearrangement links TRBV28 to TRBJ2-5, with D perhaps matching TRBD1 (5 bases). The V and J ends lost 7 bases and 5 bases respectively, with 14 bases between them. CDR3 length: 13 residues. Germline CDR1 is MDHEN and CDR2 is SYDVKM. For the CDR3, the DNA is TGTGCCAGCACCTGGGGCCCGCAGGAGACCCAGTACTTC. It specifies CASTWGPQETQYF.

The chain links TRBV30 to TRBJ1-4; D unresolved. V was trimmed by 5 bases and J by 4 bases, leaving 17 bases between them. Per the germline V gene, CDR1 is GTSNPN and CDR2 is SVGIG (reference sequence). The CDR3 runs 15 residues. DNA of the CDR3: TGTGCCTGGGACTCCCCAGGACTTGGTAATGAAAAACTGTTTTTT. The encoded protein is CAWDSPGLGNEKLFF.

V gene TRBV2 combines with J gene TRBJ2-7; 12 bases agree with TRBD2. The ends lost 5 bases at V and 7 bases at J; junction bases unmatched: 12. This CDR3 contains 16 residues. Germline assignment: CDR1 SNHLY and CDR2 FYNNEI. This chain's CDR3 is CASSPRTSGTRGEQYF. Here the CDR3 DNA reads TGTGCCAGCAGTCCACGGACTAGCGGGACCCGGGGGGAGCAGTACTTC.

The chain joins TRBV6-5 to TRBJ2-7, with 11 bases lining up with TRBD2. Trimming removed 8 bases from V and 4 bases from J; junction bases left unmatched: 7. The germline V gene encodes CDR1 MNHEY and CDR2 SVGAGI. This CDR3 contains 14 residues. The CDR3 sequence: CASATSGSLYEQYF. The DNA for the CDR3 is TGTGCCAGCGCCACTAGCGGGAGTTTATACGAGCAGTACTTC.

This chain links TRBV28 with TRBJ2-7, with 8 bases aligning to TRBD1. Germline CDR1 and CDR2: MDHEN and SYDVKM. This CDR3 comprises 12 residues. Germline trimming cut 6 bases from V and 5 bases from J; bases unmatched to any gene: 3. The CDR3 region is CASRSTGDEQYF. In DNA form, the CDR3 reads TGTGCCAGCAGATCGACAGGGGACGAGCAGTACTTC. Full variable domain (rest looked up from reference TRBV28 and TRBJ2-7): DVKVTQSSRYLVKRTGEKVFLECVQDMDHENMFWYRQDPGLGLRLIYFSYDVKMKEKGDIPEGYSVSREKKERFSLILESASTNQTSMYLCASRSTGDEQYFGPGTRLTVT.

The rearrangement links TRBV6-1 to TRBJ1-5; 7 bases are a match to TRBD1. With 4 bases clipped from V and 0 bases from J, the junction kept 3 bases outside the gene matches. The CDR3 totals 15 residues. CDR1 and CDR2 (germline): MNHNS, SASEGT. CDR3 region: CASSGQGSSNQPQHF. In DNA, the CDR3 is TGTGCCAGCAGTGGACAGGGCTCTAGCAATCAGCCCCAGCATTTT.

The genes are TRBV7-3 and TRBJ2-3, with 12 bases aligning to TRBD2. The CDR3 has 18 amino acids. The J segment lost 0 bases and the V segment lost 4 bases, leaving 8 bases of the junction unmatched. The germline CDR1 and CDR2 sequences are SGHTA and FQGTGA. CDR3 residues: CASSSPGTSGPSTDTQYF. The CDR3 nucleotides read TGTGCCAGCAGCTCCCCCGGGACTAGCGGGCCTAGCACAGATACGCAGTATTTT.